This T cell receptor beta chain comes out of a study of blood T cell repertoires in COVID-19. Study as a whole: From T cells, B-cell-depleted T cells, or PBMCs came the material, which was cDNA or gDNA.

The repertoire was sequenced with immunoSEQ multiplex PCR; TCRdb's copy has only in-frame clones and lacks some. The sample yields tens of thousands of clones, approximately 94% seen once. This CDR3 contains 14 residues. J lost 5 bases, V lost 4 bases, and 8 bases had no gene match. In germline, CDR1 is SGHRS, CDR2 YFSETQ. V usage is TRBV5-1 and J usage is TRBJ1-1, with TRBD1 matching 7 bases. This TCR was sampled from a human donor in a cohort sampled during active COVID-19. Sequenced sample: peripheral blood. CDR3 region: CASSQGTEGTEAFF. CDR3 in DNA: TGCGCCAGCAGCCAGGGGACAGAGGGTACTGAAGCTTTCTTT. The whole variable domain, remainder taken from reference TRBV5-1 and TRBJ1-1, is KAGVTQTPRYLIKTRGQQVTLSCSPISGHRSVSWYQQTPGQGLQFLFEYFSETQRNKGNFPGRFSGRQFSNSRSEMNVSTLELGDSALYLCASSQGTEGTEAFFGQGTRLTVV.